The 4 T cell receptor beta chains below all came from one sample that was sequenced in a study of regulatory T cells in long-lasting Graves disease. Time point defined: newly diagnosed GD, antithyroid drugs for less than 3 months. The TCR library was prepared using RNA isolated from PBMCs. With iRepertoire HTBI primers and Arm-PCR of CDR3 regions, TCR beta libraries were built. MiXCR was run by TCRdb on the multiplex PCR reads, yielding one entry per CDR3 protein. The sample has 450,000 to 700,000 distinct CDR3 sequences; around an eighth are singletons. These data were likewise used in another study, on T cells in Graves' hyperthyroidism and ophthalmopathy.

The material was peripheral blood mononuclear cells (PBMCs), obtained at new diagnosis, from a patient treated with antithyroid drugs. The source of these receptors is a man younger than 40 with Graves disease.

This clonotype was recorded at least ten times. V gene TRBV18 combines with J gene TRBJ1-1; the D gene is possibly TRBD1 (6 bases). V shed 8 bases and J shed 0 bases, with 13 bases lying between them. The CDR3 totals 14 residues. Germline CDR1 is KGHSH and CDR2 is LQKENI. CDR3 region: CASSRGGMNTEAFF. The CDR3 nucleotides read TGTGCCAGCAGTAGAGGGGGGATGAACACTGAAGCTTTCTTT. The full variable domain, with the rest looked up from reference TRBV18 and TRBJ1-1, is NAGVMQNPRHLVRRRGQEARLRCSPMKGHSHVYWYRQLPEEGLKFMVYLQKENIIDESGMPKERFSAEFPKEGPSILRIQQVVRGDSAAYFCASSRGGMNTEAFFGQGTRLTVV.

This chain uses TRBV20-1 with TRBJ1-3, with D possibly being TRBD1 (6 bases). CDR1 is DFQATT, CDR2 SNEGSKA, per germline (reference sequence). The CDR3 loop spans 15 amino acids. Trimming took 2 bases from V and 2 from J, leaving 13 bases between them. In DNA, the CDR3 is TGCAGTGCTAGACCTGACAGGCCCCCTGGAAACACCATATATTTT. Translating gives CSARPDRPPGNTIYF.

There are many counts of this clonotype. The CDR3 DNA sequence: TGTGCCAGCAGTTTATGGGACGCGGGGGAGCAGTACTTC. This codes for CASSLWDAGEQYF. The genes are TRBV27 and TRBJ2-7; a possible D gene is TRBD2 (6 bases). The V and J ends lost 1 base and 7 bases respectively, with 11 bases between them. The CDR3 runs 13 residues. Germline CDR1 and CDR2: MNHEY and SMNVEV (reference sequence).

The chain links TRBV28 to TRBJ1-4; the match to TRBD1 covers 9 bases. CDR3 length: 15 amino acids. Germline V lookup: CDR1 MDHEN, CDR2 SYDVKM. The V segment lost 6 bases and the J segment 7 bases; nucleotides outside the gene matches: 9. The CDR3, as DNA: TGTGCCAGCAGCATCGAGACAGGGGGTGGTGAAAAACTGTTTTTT. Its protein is CASSIETGGGEKLFF. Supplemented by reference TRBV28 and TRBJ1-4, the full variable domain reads DVKVTQSSRYLVKRTGEKVFLECVQDMDHENMFWYRQDPGLGLRLIYFSYDVKMKEKGDIPEGYSVSREKKERFSLILESASTNQTSMYLCASSIETGGGEKLFFGSGTQLSVL.